What follows are 9 T cell receptor beta chains derived from one specimen sequenced in a study of tumor-infiltrating lymphocytes in primary liver carcinoma. Bulk tissue was left unsorted, and RNA and DNA were co-extracted from roughly 20-30 mg of it. TCR beta cDNA came from 400 to 500 ng total RNA, primed with a constant-region primer. Slightly modified ARM-PCR, run as three nested multiplex PCR rounds, produced the TCR beta libraries. Running about 11 cycles apiece, the first two PCR rounds relied on TRBV1-TRBV30 forward primers together with a C-beta reverse primer. One entry per CDR3 protein, called by TCRdb with MiXCR from the multiplex PCR reads. Of about 97,000 distinct CDR3 sequences in the sample, approximately 70% were seen once. Sequenced sample: liver tumor tissue from sampling region 2. The sample's subset: tumor region T2, inferior pole. All receptors derive from a woman in her sixties or seventies with primary liver carcinoma and hepatitis B virus infection.

This clonotype was counted many times. The V gene is TRBV6-1, the J gene TRBJ2-1; the D call may be TRBD1 or TRBD2 (5 bases each). Trimming took off 2 bases at V and 3 bases at J, with 14 bases between the two ends. Germline assignment: CDR1 MNHNS and CDR2 SASEGT. The CDR3 extends over 16 amino acids. CDR3 protein: CASSEFGGLSYNEQFF. The CDR3 DNA is TGTGCCAGCAGTGAATTTGGGGGTCTCAGCTACAATGAGCAGTTCTTC.

This clonotype was detected a few times. This rearrangement joins TRBV20-1 to TRBJ1-5; possible D gene TRBD1, 5 bases. Germline values: CDR1 DFQATT, CDR2 SNEGSKA (reference sequence). The CDR3 contains 14 residues. V lost 0 bases and J lost 3, with 9 bases in between. The CDR3 nucleotides read TGCAGTGCTAGAGAGGGGGAATACAATCAGCCCCAGCATTTT. Encoded protein: CSAREGEYNQPQHF.

For this clonotype: The CDR3 does not close with the conserved phenylalanine or tryptophan, likely indicating a read error. This sequence joins TRBV5-6 and TRBJ2-3; possibly TRBD2 for D (5 bases). Looked up from germline, CDR1 is SGHDT and CDR2 is YYEEEE. This CDR3 has 14 residues. The CDR3 nucleotides read TGTGACAGCAGCACGCAGCGGAAGCTAGATACGCAGTATCTT. Amino acid sequence: CDSSTQRKLDTQYL.

This clonotype was counted once. A much larger clonotype is one base distant, so this may be a read error. The J gene is TRBJ2-3, the V gene TRBV7-9; 9 nucleotides match TRBD1. The germline gives CDR1 SEHNR, CDR2 FQNEAQ (reference sequence). The CDR3 runs 17 residues. The CDR3 spells CASSLQVRTGATDRQYF. The CDR3 bases are TGTGCCAGCAGCTTACAAGTTAGGACAGGGGCAACAGATAGGCAGTATTTT.

Concerning this clonotype: One end of the junction does not line up with germline, which may come from a read error. The CDR3 here is CASNPRTGIGNTEALF. For the CDR3, the DNA is TGTGCCAGCAACCCCAGGACAGGGATCGGGAACACTGAAGCTTTATTT. The chain joins TRBV11-1 to TRBJ1-1, with 8 bases matching TRBD1. The CDR3 is made up of 16 amino acids. Germline V gene data show CDR1 as SGHAT and CDR2 as FQDESV (reference sequence). The full variable domain, completed using reference TRBV11-1 and TRBJ1-1, is EAEVAQSPRYKITEKSQAVAFWCDPISGHATLYWYRQILGQGPELLVQFQDESVVDDSQLPKDRFSAERLKGVDSTLKIQPAELGDSAMYLCASNPRTGIGNTEALFGQGTRLTVV.

The CDR3 nucleotides are TGTACTAGCAGCAGCATGAGCGAGCCTCGGATTGAGCAGTTCTTC. Translated: CTSSSMSEPRIEQFF. The chain joins TRBV5-5 to TRBJ2-1; TRBD2 is a possible D gene (6 bases). This CDR3 contains 15 residues. CDR1 SGHKS and CDR2 YYEKEE come from the germline V gene (reference sequence).

Comments on this clonotype: A junction end diverges from the germline sequence, so it may reflect a read error. The chain recombines TRBV29-1 with TRBJ2-7, with D perhaps TRBD2 (7 bases). CDR1 and CDR2 from the germline V gene are SQVTM and ANQGSEA. The CDR3 loop spans 13 amino acids. The CDR3 reads CSAEGGLADEEYF. In nucleotides, the CDR3 is TGCAGCGCTGAGGGGGGGCTAGCGGACGAGGAGTACTTC.

With regard to this clonotype: The junction does not match germline at one end; this may be a read error. The rearrangement joins TRBV29-1 to TRBJ2-2, with 7 bases identical to TRBD2. CDR1 is SQVTM and CDR2 is ANQGSEA in the germline V gene. The CDR3 extends over 13 amino acids. CDR3 residues: CSVAGHSSGELLF. As DNA, the CDR3 is TGCAGCGTCGCGGGGCACTCGAGCGGGGAGCTGCTTTTT.

This clonotype was observed many times. The rearrangement uses TRBV29-1 and TRBJ1-1; no firm D call. V dropped 4 bases and J dropped 4 bases, with 13 bases sitting between them. Germline-derived CDR1 and CDR2 are SQVTM and ANQGSEA. This CDR3 contains 13 residues. The CDR3 here is CSVAALAATEAFF. CDR3 in DNA: TGCAGCGTTGCGGCCCTAGCGGCCACTGAAGCTTTCTTT.